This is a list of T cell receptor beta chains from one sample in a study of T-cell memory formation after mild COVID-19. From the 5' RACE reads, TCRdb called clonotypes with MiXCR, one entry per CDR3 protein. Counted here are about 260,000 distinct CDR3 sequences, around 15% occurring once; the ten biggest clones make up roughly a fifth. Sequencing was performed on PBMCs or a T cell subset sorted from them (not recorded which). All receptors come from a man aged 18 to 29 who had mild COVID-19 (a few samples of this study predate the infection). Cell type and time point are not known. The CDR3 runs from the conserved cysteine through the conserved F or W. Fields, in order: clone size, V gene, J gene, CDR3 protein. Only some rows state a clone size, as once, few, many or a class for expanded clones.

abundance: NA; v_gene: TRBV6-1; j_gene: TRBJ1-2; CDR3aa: CASSEVQVYGYTF
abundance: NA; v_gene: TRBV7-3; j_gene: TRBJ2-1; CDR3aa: CASSQSEGRDEQFF
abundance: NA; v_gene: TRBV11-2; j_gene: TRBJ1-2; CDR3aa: CASGVGRYGYTF
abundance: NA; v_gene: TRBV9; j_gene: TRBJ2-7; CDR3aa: CASSVDRGGSLYEQYF
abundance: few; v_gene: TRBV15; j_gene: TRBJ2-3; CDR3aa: CATSTPDGTDTQYF
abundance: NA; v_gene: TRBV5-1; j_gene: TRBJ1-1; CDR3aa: CASSALGPSLNTEAFF
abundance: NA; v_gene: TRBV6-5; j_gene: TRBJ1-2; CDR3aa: CASRRDGVDGYTF
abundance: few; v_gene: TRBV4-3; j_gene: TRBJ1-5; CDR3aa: CASSHYRNQPQHF
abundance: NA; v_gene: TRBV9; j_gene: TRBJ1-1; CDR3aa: CASSVVGGGTEAFF
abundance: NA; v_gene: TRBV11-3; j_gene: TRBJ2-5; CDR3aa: CASSRGGPQETQYF
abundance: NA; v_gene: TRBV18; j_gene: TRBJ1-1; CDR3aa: CASSPPGSPDTEAFF
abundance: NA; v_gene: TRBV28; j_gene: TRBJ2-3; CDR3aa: CASRRSGGEPDTQYF
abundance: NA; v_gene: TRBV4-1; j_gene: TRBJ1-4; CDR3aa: CASSQDSRGAGEKLFF
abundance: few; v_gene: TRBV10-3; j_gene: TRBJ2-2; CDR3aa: CAISPLAGGKNTGELFF
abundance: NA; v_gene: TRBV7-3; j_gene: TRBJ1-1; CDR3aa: CASSFPDSEAFF
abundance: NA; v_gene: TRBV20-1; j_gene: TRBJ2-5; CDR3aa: CSASPAQAAETQYF
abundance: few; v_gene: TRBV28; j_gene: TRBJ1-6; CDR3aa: CAISLGDSPLHF
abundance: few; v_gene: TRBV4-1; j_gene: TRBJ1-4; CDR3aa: CASSQFGQQIEKLFF
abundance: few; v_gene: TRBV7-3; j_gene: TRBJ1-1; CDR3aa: CASSSGWNTEAFF
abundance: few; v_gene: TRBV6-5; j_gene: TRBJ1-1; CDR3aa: CASSPSTVMNTEAFF